This entry concerns a single T cell receptor beta chain. The data originate from a study of blood T cell repertoires in COVID-19. About the study: COVID-19 samples from acute and convalescent phases originated in the United States, Italy and Spain.

This CDR3 has 15 residues. Germline CDR1 KGHSH, CDR2 LQKENI. Trimming took off 5 bases at V and 6 bases at J, with 19 bases between the two ends. Source study methods: For nucleated cells, counts were estimated from reference gene primer amplification. The repertoire was sequenced with immunoSEQ multiplex PCR; TCRdb's copy has only in-frame clones and lacks some. V, J and clone size reflect that table, while D and trimming were determined from the DNA. The sample lists 110,000 to 150,000 clones, approximately 73% seen once, with 4% to 4.5% in the top ten. What was sequenced was peripheral blood. The chain couples TRBV18 to TRBJ1-2; TRBD1 might be the D (6 bases). The clonotype was recovered from a man in his fifties or sixties with acute or convalescent COVID-19. The CDR3 reads CASSSYPQGSDGYTF. CDR3 DNA: TGTGCCAGCTCATCTTACCCACAGGGTTCGGATGGCTACACCTTC.